The clone carrying this T cell receptor beta chain was recorded once. Its antigen is not known. 60 Vbeta and 13 Jbeta primers were used in PCR. The assay was immunoSEQ multiplex PCR, and TCRdb's table has in-frame clones only and misses some. The data hold approximately 290,000 clones, with 75% to 85% observed a single time. This sample was taken from a study of cytomegalovirus exposure and HLA in healthy donors. Findings and caveats of the study: Donors were assumed by presence/absence analyses to have roughly uniform sequencing depth. In a later analysis, parvovirus B19, influenza, CMV and Epstein-Barr virus appeared linked to several top co-occurrence clusters.

The CDR3 consists of 13 residues. V lost 4 bases, J lost 1 base, and 7 bases lay in between. CDR1 and CDR2 from the germline V gene are WSHSY and SAAADI. The sequenced sample consisted of PBMCs. This receptor was taken from a girl aged 2-15 years in good health and CMV-seronegative. This chain joins TRBV10-2 and TRBJ1-1; tentative D call: TRBD1 (5 bases). The CDR3 protein is CASSVTGNTEAFF. In nucleotides, the CDR3 is TGCGCCAGCAGTGTAACAGGGAACACTGAAGCTTTCTTT.